This entry concerns a single TCR beta chain. This clonotype was counted a few times. Its antigen is not yet known. Base-call qualities are not available, and no considerably larger clone is one nucleotide away. The germline V gene sets CDR1 to SGHRS and CDR2 to YFSETQ. A distance of 12 bases separates the germline ends of V and J, which lose 4 bases and 0 bases respectively. The CDR3 starts with the cysteine, ends with the phenylalanine, and has 15 residues. Only the CDR3 portion is preserved as DNA: 45 bases, with reading frame beginning at the first base. The record originates from a study of blood T cells in healthy people across ages (dated by TCRdb to about 2015). Broadly, across the study: In model experiments, roughly one uniquely barcoded TCR beta cDNA molecule per two T cells was captured by template switching. The donors were divided into four age groups: young (average about 16 years), middle-aged (approximately 39), aged (roughly 60) and long-lived (about 90). For two donors (one aged 18 to 29 and one aged 80 or older), the study analyzed two additional independent replicas of 1 million unique cDNA reads from the same blood draw. The study measured age-related changes in TCR beta repertoire diversity using deep sequencing normalized with unique cDNA molecular identifiers. Study-wide conclusions, independent of this receptor: Conclusive comparison of naive and antigen-experienced compartments was prevented by the profiling of bulk unsorted PBMCs. As age increased, observed TCR beta diversity per million T cells dropped in a roughly linear way, and a significant reduction was already evident by age around 41. A strong correlation was found between observed TCR beta diversity and the percentage of naive T cells measured by flow cytometry. Donor CMV infection status was unknown, potentially confounding age-related changes in expanded clonotypes. The long-lived group showed more naive CD4+ T cells, fewer expanded clones and increased TCR diversity than the aged group, suggesting age selection. Estimates of total diversity based on one million sequenced T cells were regarded as lower bounds and as underestimates.

The protocol used for the library was 5' RACE. This sample was sequenced with an Illumina HiSeq 2500. A second PCR of about 6 to 11 cycles was performed with a sample-barcoded 5' primer and a J-beta primer mix. A unique molecular identifier was introduced onto each TCR beta cDNA molecule by a template-switch 5' adaptor carrying 12 random nucleotides. Each sample yielded at least 2.5 million CDR3-containing paired-end reads. The Mint cDNA synthesis kit, primed by a TRBC-specific oligonucleotide, was used to synthesize first-strand cDNA from all RNA. After uracil-DNA glycosylase treatment, a first 18-cycle PCR used universal primers M1SS and BC2_uni_R on all cDNA. As for the original processing: For normalization, 1 million high-quality reads were randomly selected from each sample, with every read carrying a distinct molecular identifier. Instead of being binned into consensus sequences, reads that shared molecular identifiers were thrown out. MiTCR, set to a Q25 quality threshold and the strictest error-elimination algorithm, was used for CDR3 identification, clonotype clustering and error correction. A nonparametric unseen species model with Euler transformation was used to estimate lower-bound total TCR beta diversity. Using fastp at Q25 and MiXCR, TCRdb reprocessed the public reads and kept productive beta chains. Each record represents a unique CDR3 protein, reported with the most common genes and DNA among its rows. The V and J calls, along with clone size, are taken from TCRdb and not from the paper's own processing. The sample yields some 760,000 distinct CDR3 sequences; approximately 25% were counted once. The ten biggest clones cover 9% to 9.5% of the sample.

Donors were about 36 systemically healthy Caucasian individuals from Russia aged roughly 6 to 100 years. Each donor gave roughly 11 milliliters of peripheral blood, drawn into EDTA-treated Vacutainer tubes. PBMCs were isolated by Ficoll-Paque density-gradient centrifugation, with at least 7 million obtained per sample. Total RNA, at least 6 micrograms per sample, was extracted from PBMCs with Trizol reagent. For every donor, an aliquot of PBMCs went through flow cytometry to measure the percentages of naive CD45RAhigh/CD27high T cells. The sample was also reused in another study, on T cells of mothers and their children. The second study also describes: Nine systemically healthy Caucasian individuals, comprising three mothers and their six children, were included as donors. cDNA synthesis consumed the entire amount of extracted RNA, loaded at approximately 1.6 ug RNA in each 15 ul reaction. In the second PCR, sample barcodes and 2-4 random nucleotides were introduced via the M1S primer. Over 10 million TCR beta CDR3 reads came from each mother, compared with several million reads from each child. Thymic selection similarly shapes TCR recombination output in related and unrelated pairs, with minor effect from inherited differences. Related mother-child pairs always showed normalized repertoire overlap that was slightly higher than in unrelated mother-child pairs, though the difference was never significant. No persistent microchimeric T cell clones were detected, at a sensitivity of 90 to 100 clones per million clonotypes. To look for features that set related mother-child pairs apart from unrelated individuals, the researchers ran deep NGS to compare the TCR beta repertoires of mothers and children. The mean age was around 40 +/- 4 years for the mothers and around 11 +/- 4 years for the children. After adapter ligation was performed with NEBNext reagents, the libraries were sequenced on an Illumina HiSeq 2000 with 100+100 nt paired-end reads. To prevent cross-contamination, the mother and child libraries were prepared one month apart and sequenced in separate runs. For each donor, between roughly 500,000 and 2,200,000 distinct TCR beta clonotypes were identified. Naive TCR beta clonotypes were estimated from low-frequency clonotypes matched to each donor's FACS-determined naive share, without sorting.

The chain links TRBV5-1 with TRBJ2-3; TRBD2 is a possible D gene, resting on 5 matching bases. The clonotype originates from a boy aged 5-17 years in good health. What was sequenced was blood. The CDR3 corresponds to CASSPPAESTDTQYF. The bases read TGCGCCAGCAGCCCACCAGCGGAGAGCACAGATACGCAGTATTTT.